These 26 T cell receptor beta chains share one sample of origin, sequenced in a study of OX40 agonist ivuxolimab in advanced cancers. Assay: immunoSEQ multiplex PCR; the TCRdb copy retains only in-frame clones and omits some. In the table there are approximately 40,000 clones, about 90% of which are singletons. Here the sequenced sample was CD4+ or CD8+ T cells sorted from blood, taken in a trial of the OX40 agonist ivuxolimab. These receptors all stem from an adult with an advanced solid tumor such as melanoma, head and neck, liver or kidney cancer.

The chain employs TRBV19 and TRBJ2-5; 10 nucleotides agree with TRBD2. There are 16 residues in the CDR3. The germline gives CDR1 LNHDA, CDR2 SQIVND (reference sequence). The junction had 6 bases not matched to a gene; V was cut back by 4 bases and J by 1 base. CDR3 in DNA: TGTGCCAGTAGTACGGGCTGGACTAGCGGCCAAGAGACCCAGTACTTC. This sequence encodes CASSTGWTSGQETQYF.

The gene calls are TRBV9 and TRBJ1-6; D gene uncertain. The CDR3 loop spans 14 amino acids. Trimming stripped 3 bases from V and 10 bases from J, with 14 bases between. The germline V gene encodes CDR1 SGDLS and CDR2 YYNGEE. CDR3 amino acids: CASSGAITGSPLHF. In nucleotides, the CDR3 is TGTGCCAGCAGCGGGGCAATTACGGGATCACCCCTCCACTTT.

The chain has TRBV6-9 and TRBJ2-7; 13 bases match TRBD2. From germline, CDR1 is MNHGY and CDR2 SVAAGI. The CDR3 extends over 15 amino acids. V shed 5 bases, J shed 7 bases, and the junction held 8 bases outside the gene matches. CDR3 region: CASSERLAGGYEQYF. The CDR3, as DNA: TGTGCCAGCAGTGAGAGACTAGCGGGAGGTTATGAGCAGTACTTC.

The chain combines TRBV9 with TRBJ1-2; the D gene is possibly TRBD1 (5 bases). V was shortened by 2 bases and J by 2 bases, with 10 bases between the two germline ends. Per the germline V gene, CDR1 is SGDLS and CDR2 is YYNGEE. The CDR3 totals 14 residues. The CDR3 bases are TGTGCCAGCAGCGTCTATTGGGGGAACTATGGCTACACCTTC. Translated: CASSVYWGNYGYTF.

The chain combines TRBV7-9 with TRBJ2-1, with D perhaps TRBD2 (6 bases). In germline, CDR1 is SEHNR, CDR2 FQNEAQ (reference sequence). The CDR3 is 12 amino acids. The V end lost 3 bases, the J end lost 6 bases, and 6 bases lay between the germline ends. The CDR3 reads CASSLGLNEQFF. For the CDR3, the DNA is TGTGCCAGCAGCTTGGGACTCAATGAGCAGTTCTTC.

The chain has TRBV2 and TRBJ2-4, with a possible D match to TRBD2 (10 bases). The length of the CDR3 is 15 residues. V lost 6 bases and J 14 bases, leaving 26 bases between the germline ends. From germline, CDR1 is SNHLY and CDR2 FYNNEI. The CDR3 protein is CASSTQGAQREGEYF. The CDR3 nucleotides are TGTGCCAGCAGCACACAGGGGGCGCAGCGGGAGGGAGAGTACTTC.

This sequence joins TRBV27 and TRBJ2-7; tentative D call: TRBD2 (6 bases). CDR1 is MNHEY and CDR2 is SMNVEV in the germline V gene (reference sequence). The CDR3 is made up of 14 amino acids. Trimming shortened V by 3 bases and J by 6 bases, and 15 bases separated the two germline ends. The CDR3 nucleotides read TGTGCCAGCAGTTTCCCGACTAGTGGTACCGAGCAGTACTTC. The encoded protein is CASSFPTSGTEQYF.

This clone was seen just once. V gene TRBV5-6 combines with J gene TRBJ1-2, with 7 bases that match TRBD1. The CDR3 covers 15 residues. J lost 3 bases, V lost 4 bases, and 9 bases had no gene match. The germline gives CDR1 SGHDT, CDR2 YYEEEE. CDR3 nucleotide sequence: TGTGCCAGCAGCCCCCGGGACAGTAGTTACTATGGCTACACCTTC. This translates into CASSPRDSSYYGYTF.

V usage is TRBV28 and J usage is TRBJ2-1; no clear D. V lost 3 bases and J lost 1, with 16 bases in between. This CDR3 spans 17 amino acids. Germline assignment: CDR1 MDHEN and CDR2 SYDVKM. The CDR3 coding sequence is TGTGCCAGCAGTTTCCCCTCGACATTGACTTCCTACAATGAGCAGTTCTTC. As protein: CASSFPSTLTSYNEQFF.

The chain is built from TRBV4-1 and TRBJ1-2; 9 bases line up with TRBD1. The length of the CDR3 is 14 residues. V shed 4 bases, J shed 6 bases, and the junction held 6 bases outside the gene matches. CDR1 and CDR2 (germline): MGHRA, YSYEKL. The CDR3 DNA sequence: TGCGCCAGCAGCCCCCAGACAGGGGGGAATGGCTACACCTTC. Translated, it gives CASSPQTGGNGYTF.

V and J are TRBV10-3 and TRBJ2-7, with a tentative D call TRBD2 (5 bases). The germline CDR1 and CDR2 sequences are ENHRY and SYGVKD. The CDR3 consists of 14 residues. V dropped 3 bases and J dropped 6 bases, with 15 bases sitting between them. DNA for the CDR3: TGTGCCATCAGTGAAGGTAGAGGGCGTTCCGAGCAGTACGTC. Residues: CAISEGRGRSEQYV.

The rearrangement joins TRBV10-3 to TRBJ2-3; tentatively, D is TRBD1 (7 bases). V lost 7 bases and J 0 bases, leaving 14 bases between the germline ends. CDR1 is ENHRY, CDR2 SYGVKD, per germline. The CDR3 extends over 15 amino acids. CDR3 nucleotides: TGTGCCATCATGGAGGGACAGACTAGCACAGATACGCAGTATTTT. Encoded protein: CAIMEGQTSTDTQYF.

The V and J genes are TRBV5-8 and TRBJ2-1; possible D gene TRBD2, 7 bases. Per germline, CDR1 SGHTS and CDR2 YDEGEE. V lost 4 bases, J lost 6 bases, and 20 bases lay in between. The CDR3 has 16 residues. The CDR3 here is CASSTMKGGVRNEQFF. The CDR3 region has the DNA TGTGCCAGCAGCACGATGAAGGGGGGGGTTCGCAATGAGCAGTTCTTC.

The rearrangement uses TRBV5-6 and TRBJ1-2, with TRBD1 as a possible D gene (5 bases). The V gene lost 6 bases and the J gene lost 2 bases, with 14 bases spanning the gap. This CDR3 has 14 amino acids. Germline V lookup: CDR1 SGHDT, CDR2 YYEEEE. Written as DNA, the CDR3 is TGTGCCAGCAACAAGGACATTGTCAACTATGGCTACACCTTC. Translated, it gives CASNKDIVNYGYTF.

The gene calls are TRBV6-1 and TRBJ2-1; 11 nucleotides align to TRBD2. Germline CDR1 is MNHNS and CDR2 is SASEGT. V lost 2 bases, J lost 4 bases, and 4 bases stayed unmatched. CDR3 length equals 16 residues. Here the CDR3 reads CASSESTSGRYNEQFF. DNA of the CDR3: TGTGCCAGCAGTGAATCAACTAGCGGGAGATACAATGAGCAGTTCTTC.

The CDR3 DNA sequence: TGTGCCAGCAGTGACTACAGGGCAGATACGCAGTATTTT. Translating it yields CASSDYRADTQYF. The gene calls are TRBV9 and TRBJ2-3; TRBD1 might be the D (6 bases). CDR1 and CDR2 (germline): SGDLS, YYNGEE. Between the trimmed V and J ends, which lost 5 bases and 4 bases, there was a span of 11 bases. This CDR3 has 13 amino acids.

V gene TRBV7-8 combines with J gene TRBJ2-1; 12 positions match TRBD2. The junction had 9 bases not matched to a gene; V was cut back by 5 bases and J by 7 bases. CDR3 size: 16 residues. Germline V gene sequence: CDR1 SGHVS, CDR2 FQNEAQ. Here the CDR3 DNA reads TGTGCCAGCAGCCCAGACGGACTAGCGGGACGGAATGAGCAGTTCTTC. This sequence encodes CASSPDGLAGRNEQFF.

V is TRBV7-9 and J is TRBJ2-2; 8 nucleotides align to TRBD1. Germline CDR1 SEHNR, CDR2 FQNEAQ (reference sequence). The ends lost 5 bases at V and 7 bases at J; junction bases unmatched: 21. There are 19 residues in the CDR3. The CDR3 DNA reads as TGTGCCAGCAGCAAAAGACAAAAACAGGGGGAACGGGTTATCGGGGAGCTGTTTTTT. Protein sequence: CASSKRQKQGERVIGELFF. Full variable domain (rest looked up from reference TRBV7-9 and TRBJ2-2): DTGVSQNPRHKITKRGQNVTFRCDPISEHNRLYWYRQTLGQGPEFLTYFQNEAQLEKSRLLSDRFSAERPKGSFSTLEIQRTEQGDSAMYLCASSKRQKQGERVIGELFFGEGSRLTVL.

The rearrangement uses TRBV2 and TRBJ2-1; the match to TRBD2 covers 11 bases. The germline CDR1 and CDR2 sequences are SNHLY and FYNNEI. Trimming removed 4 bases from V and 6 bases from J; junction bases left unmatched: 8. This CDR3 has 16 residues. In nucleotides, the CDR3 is TGTGCCAGCAGTGTCTTAGGGACTAGCGGCCTCAATGAGCAGTTCTTC. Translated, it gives CASSVLGTSGLNEQFF.

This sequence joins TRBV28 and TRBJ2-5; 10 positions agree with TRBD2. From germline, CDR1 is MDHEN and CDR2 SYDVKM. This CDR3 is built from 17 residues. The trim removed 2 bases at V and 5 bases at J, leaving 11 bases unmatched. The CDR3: CASSLLPLAGVGETQYF. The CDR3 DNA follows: TGTGCCAGCAGTTTACTCCCTCTAGCGGGAGTGGGCGAGACCCAGTACTTC.

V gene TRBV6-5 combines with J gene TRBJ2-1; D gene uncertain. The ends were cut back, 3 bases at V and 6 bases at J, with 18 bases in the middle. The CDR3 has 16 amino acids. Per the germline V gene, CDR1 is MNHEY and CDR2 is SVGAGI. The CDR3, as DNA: TGTGCCAGCAGTTATTCGGGCTCATCCCGGCGCAATGAGCAGTTCTTC. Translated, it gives CASSYSGSSRRNEQFF.

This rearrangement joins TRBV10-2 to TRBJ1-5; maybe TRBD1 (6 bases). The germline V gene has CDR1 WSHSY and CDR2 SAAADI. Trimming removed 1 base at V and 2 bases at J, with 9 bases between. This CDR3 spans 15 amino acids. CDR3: CASSEYGGRNQPQHF. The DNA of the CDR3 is TGCGCCAGCAGTGAGTACGGGGGGCGCAATCAGCCCCAGCATTTT.

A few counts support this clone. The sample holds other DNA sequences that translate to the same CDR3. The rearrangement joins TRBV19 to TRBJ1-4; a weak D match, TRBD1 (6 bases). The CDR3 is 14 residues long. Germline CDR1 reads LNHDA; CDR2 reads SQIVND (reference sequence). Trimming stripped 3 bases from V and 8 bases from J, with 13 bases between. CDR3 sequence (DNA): TGTGCCAGTAGTATGCGGCAGGGGAACGAAAAACTGTTTTTT. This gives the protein CASSMRQGNEKLFF.

CDR3 DNA sequence: TGTGCCAGCACCATTCCGAAAGGGCTGTACGGGGATACGCAGTATTTT. Its protein is CASTIPKGLYGDTQYF. V and J are TRBV7-2 and TRBJ2-3; no clear D. The V gene lost 7 bases and the J gene lost 6 bases, with 23 bases spanning the gap. Germline V CDR1 and CDR2: SGHTA, FQGNSA. CDR3 length equals 16 residues.

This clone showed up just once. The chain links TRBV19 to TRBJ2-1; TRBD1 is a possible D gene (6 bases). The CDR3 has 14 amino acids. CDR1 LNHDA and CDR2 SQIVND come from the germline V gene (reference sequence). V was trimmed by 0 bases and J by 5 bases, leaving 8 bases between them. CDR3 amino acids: CASSIDTGNNEQFF. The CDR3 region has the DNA TGTGCCAGTAGTATAGATACAGGGAACAATGAGCAGTTCTTC.

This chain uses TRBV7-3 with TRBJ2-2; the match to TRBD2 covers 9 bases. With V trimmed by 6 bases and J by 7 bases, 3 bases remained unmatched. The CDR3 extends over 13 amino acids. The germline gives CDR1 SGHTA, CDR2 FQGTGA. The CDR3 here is CASRPTSGGELFF. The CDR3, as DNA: TGTGCCAGCAGACCGACTAGCGGCGGGGAGCTGTTTTTT.